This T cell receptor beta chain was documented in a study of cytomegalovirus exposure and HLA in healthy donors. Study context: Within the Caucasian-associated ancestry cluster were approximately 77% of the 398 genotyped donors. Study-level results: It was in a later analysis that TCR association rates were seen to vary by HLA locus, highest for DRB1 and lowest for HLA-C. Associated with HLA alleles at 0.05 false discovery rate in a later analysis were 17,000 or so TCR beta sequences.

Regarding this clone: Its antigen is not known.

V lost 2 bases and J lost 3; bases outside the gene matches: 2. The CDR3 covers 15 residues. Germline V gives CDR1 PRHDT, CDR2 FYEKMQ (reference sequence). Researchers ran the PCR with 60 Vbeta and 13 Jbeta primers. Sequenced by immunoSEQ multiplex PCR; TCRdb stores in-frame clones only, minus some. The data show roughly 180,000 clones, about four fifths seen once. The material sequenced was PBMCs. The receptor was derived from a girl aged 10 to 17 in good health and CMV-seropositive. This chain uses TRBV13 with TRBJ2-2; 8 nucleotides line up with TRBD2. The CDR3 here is CASSLTSGDTGELFF. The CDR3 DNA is TGTGCCAGCAGCTTAACTAGCGGAGACACCGGGGAGCTGTTTTTT.